Listed below are T cell receptor beta chains from one sample, sequenced in a study of cytomegalovirus exposure and HLA in healthy donors. Repertoires were generated with immunoSEQ multiplex PCR, while TCRdb's copy carries only in-frame clones and drops some. The sample has about 140,000 clones; more than 60% are singletons. The sample taken for sequencing was PBMCs. Every receptor here comes from a man aged 18 to 30 in good health and CMV-seropositive. The CDR3 runs from the conserved cysteine through the conserved F or W. A D gene is named only where the DNA matches it firmly. Clone sizes are given selectively: once, few, many, or a class where the clone is expanded.

d_gene,v_gene,j_gene,abundance,len,CDR3nt,CDR3aa
-,TRBV7-8,TRBJ2-1,few,15,TGTGCCAGCAGCGGGGACGCGGGATCCTACAATGAGCAGTTCTTC,CASSGDAGSYNEQFF
-,TRBV2,TRBJ2-4,once,15,TGTGCCAGCAGTGGAACTAGCCGAGCCAAAAACATTCAGTACTTC,CASSGTSRAKNIQYF
TRBD2,TRBV27,TRBJ2-7,-,17,TGTGCCAGCGTCCACAAGGGGCTAGCGGGAGAAACGTACGAGCAGTACTTC,CASVHKGLAGETYEQYF
-,TRBV9,TRBJ2-5,once,13,TGTGCCAGCAGCGTAGATCTGCAAGAGACCCAGTACTTC,CASSVDLQETQYF
-,TRBV9,TRBJ2-1,-,17,TGTGCCAGCAGCCCCACGAGCATCGTGCGTTCCTACAATGAGCAGTTCTTC,CASSPTSIVRSYNEQFF
-,TRBV25-1,TRBJ2-5,-,15,TGTGCCAGCAGTGAATATGGGAGAGGGTTGGAGACCCAGTACTTC,CASSEYGRGLETQYF
TRBD1,TRBV18,TRBJ1-2,-,12,TGTGCCAGCTCACCAGACAGGGGTGGCTACACCTTC,CASSPDRGGYTF
-,TRBV5-1,TRBJ2-1,-,11,TGCGCCAGCAGCCTCGGGGTAGCGCAGTTCTTC,CASSLGVAQFF
-,TRBV11-2,TRBJ2-7,few,14,TGTGCCAGCAGCGAAACTAGCTTCTCCTACGAGCAGTACTTC,CASSETSFSYEQYF
TRBD2,TRBV18,TRBJ2-1,-,15,TGTGCCAGCTCACCAGGACTAGCGGCTTACAATGAGCAGTTCTTC,CASSPGLAAYNEQFF
-,TRBV5-6,TRBJ2-1,-,15,TGTGCCAGCAGCTTGGCCGGAGGAAGGTTGAATGAGCAGTTCTTC,CASSLAGGRLNEQFF
TRBD1,TRBV30,TRBJ1-4,-,14,TGTGCCTGGAGTGAGGACAGGGGTGGCGAAAAACTGTTTTTT,CAWSEDRGGEKLFF
TRBD1,TRBV2,TRBJ1-1,-,14,TGTGCCAGCACTGGACAGGGTTTGGGGACTGAAGCTTTCTTT,CASTGQGLGTEAFF
TRBD2,TRBV27,TRBJ2-7,-,17,TGTGCCAGCAGCCGAAAGGGTGCCGGGACTAGGCCGCCGCAGGAGTACTTC,CASSRKGAGTRPPQEYF
-,TRBV2,TRBJ2-7,-,15,TGTGCCAGCAGGACCACAGGGATAAGGGCCTACGAGCAGTACTTC,CASRTTGIRAYEQYF
TRBD2,TRBV27,TRBJ2-5,-,15,TGTGCCAGCAGGAATAGCGGGAGGTCCCAAGAGACCCAGTACTTC,CASRNSGRSQETQYF
TRBD1,TRBV15,TRBJ1-4,-,16,TGTGCCACCAGCTCCCAAGCCGGGACAGGGTTTGAAAAACTGTTTTTT,CATSSQAGTGFEKLFF
TRBD1,TRBV9,TRBJ1-2,once,15,TGTGCCAGCAGCGCGCGCCCAGGGGGCGCGGATGGCTACACCTTC,CASSARPGGADGYTF
TRBD2,TRBV4-2,TRBJ2-7,-,16,TGTGCCAGCAGCAAAGAGGTGCGGGGGGTCGCCCACGAGCAGTACTTC,CASSKEVRGVAHEQYF
TRBD2,TRBV18,TRBJ2-5,few,14,TGTGCCAGCTCACCTAGCGGGAGTGAAGAGACCCAGTACTTC,CASSPSGSEETQYF
-,TRBV25-1,TRBJ1-2,-,13,TGTGCCAGCAGTGACGGACAAAACTATGGCTACACCTTC,CASSDGQNYGYTF
-,TRBV27,TRBJ2-3,-,14,TGTGCCAGCAGTTTATCCTACGCGGGAGATACGCAGTATTTT,CASSLSYAGDTQYF
TRBD1,TRBV30,TRBJ1-6,once,14,TGTGCCTGGAGTCGACAGGGGGCGAATTCACCCCTCCACTTT,CAWSRQGANSPLHF
-,TRBV28,TRBJ2-3,-,15,TGTGCCAGCAGTCCTCTTGGCGAGCGCTCAGATACGCAGTATTTT,CASSPLGERSDTQYF
TRBD2,TRBV2,TRBJ2-7,-,16,TGTGCCAGCAGGACTAGCGGGGATTATAAACTTTACGGGCAGTACTTC,CASRTSGDYKLYGQYF
-,TRBV28,TRBJ2-7,-,12,TGTGCCAGCAGCTCAGGGTTGTACGAGCAGTACTTC,CASSSGLYEQYF
TRBD1,TRBV28,TRBJ1-4,-,16,TGTGCCAGCAGTGCGAATTACAGGGGCCTTAATGAAAAACTGTTTTTT,CASSANYRGLNEKLFF
-,TRBV5-1,TRBJ1-1,-,12,TGCGCCAGCAGCCATACAGGGAATGAAGCTTTCTTT,CASSHTGNEAFF
TRBD1,TRBV6-1,TRBJ1-2,-,15,TGTGCCAGCAGTGACTCGACAGGGGGAAACTATGGCTACACCTTC,CASSDSTGGNYGYTF
TRBD1,TRBV5-1,TRBJ2-1,-,15,TGCGCCAGCAGCGTCTCGGGACAGGGGCATTCCCAGCAGTTCTTC,CASSVSGQGHSQQFF
TRBD2,TRBV28,TRBJ2-4,-,15,TGTGCCAGCAGTACACCCACTAGCGGGAAAAACATTCAGTACTTC,CASSTPTSGKNIQYF
TRBD2,TRBV5-6,TRBJ2-7,-,14,TGTGCCAGCAGAGAAAAGACTAGCGGCTACGAGCAGTACTTC,CASREKTSGYEQYF
-,TRBV28,TRBJ2-3,few,15,TGTGCCAGCAGCTTAAGTAGGAGGAGCACAGATACGCAGTATTTT,CASSLSRRSTDTQYF
-,TRBV12-5,TRBJ1-2,-,14,TGTGCTAGTGGAAGCGGGGGGGCCCAGGGGGGCTACACCTTC,CASGSGGAQGGYTF
TRBD2,TRBV13,TRBJ2-2,-,15,TGTGCCAGCAGCTTATGGCTAGCGGGTTCCGGGGAGCTGTTTTTT,CASSLWLAGSGELFF
TRBD2,TRBV13,TRBJ2-3,few,19,TGTGCCAGCAGCGGTACACCGGGACTAATAGCATCTAGCACAGATACGCAGTATTTT,CASSGTPGLIASSTDTQYF
-,TRBV30,TRBJ1-5,-,15,TGTGCCTGGAGTGTAGTCGGGGGTGGCAATCAGCCCCAGCATTTT,CAWSVVGGGNQPQHF
TRBD2,TRBV7-9,TRBJ2-7,-,17,TGTGCCAGCAGCTCGACTAGCGGGAGGGCCGCGAACTACGAGCAGTACTTC,CASSSTSGRAANYEQYF
TRBD2,TRBV4-1,TRBJ2-5,-,17,TGCGCCAGCAGCCAGACCAAAGAAGCGGGAGGGCGGGGGACCCAGTACTTC,CASSQTKEAGGRGTQYF
-,TRBV18,TRBJ1-2,-,14,TGTGCCAGCTCACCCCAATGGACCGGGAATGGCTACACCTTC,CASSPQWTGNGYTF
-,TRBV19,TRBJ2-7,few,15,TGTGCCAGTACCAAGGGGGGGTCTCCAACCTACGAGCAGTACTTC,CASTKGGSPTYEQYF
TRBD1,TRBV18,TRBJ2-5,few,14,TGTGCCAGCTCACCCCCGAGACAGGGTGGTGAGCAGTACTTC,CASSPPRQGGEQYF
-,TRBV4-1,TRBJ2-1,-,19,TGCGCCAGCAGCCTAAAGACTCAAGTAACAGGCAACTCCTACAATGAGCAGTTCTTC,CASSLKTQVTGNSYNEQFF
TRBD2,TRBV7-9,TRBJ2-1,-,19,TGTGCCAGCAGCTCGAGACCTAGCGGAGACGGAAGATTTTACAATGAGCAGTTCTTC,CASSSRPSGDGRFYNEQFF
TRBD2,TRBV11-2,TRBJ2-7,-,14,TGTGCCAGCAGCTTGACGGGAGGGCCATCCGAGCAGTACTTC,CASSLTGGPSEQYF
-,TRBV6-1,TRBJ2-3,once,15,TGTGCCAGCCGCCTTCGGGGGAGTGGGGTAGATACGCAGTATTTT,CASRLRGSGVDTQYF
-,TRBV25-1,TRBJ1-1,-,15,TGTGCCAGCAGTGATATGGGCAGCATGAACACTGAAGCTTTCTTT,CASSDMGSMNTEAFF
TRBD2,TRBV27,TRBJ2-7,-,15,TGTGCCAGCAGTCCCACGGGAGGGCGATCCTACGAGCAGTACTTC,CASSPTGGRSYEQYF
-,TRBV7-9,TRBJ2-5,-,15,TGTTCCAGCAGCTTCTCGCCGGGGGGCAGAGAGACCCAGTACTTC,CSSSFSPGGRETQYF
-,TRBV5-1,TRBJ2-5,-,15,TGCGCCAGCAGCTTGGGCTCGGGGATACAAGAGACCCAGTACTTC,CASSLGSGIQETQYF
TRBD1,TRBV10-3,TRBJ2-7,-,16,TGTGCCATCAGTGAGATTGGACAGGAGAACTCCTACGAGCAGTACTTC,CAISEIGQENSYEQYF
-,TRBV5-6,TRBJ2-6,-,15,TGTGCCAGCAGCTTTGATTGGGGCGGGGCCAACGTCCTGACTTTC,CASSFDWGGANVLTF
-,TRBV4-2,TRBJ2-3,-,14,TGTGCCAGCAGCCAAGATCTAGCAACTAGGCCCCAGTATTTT,CASSQDLATRPQYF
-,TRBV6-1,TRBJ1-5,once,15,TGTGCCAGCAGTGACTTAACAGCCAGCAATCAGCCCCAGCATTTT,CASSDLTASNQPQHF
-,TRBV30,TRBJ1-6,-,14,TGTGCCTGCAAACTCGGTCAAAATAATTCACCCCTCCACTTT,CACKLGQNNSPLHF
-,TRBV19,TRBJ1-5,-,15,TGTGCCAGTAGTATATTCCATAGTAGCAATCAGCCCCAGCATTTT,CASSIFHSSNQPQHF
TRBD1,TRBV15,TRBJ1-5,-,15,TGTGCCACCAGCAGACAATACAGGGGAGATGGCCCCCAGCATTTT,CATSRQYRGDGPQHF
TRBD2,TRBV9,TRBJ2-1,-,14,TGTGCCAGCAGCGTAGTGACTAGCGGGAGTGAACAGTTCTTC,CASSVVTSGSEQFF
-,TRBV28,TRBJ1-2,-,13,TGTGCCAGCAGTCCGAGCGTGAACTATGGCTACACCTTC,CASSPSVNYGYTF
TRBD1,TRBV10-1,TRBJ2-5,once,15,TGCGCCAGCAGTGAGAGCCAGGGGGTCTTCCGGACCCAGTACTTC,CASSESQGVFRTQYF